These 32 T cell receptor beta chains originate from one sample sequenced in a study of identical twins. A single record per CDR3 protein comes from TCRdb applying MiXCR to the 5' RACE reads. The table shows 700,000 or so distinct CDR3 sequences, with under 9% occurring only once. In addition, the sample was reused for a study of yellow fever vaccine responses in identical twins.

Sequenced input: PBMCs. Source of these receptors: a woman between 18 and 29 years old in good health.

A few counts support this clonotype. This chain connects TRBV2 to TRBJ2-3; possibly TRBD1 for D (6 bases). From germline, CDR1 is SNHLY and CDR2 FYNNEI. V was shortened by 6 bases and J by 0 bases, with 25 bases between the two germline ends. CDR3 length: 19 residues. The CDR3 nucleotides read TGTGCCAGCAGCGATCCCAGAGATGACAGGAGGTCTAGCACAGATACGCAGTATTTT. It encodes CASSDPRDDRRSSTDTQYF.

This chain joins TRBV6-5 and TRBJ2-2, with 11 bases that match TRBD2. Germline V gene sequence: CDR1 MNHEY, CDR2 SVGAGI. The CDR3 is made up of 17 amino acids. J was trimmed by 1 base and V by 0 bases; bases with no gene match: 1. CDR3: CASSYSLAGVNTGELFF. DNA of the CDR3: TGTGCCAGCAGTTACTCACTAGCGGGAGTGAACACCGGGGAGCTGTTTTTT.

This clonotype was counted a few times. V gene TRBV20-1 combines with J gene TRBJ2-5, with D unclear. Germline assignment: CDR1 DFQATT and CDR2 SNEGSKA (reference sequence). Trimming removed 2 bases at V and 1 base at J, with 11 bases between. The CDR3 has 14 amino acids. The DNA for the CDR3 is TGCAGTGCTAGAACGGGTAGTCCCCAAGAGACCCAGTACTTC. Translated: CSARTGSPQETQYF.

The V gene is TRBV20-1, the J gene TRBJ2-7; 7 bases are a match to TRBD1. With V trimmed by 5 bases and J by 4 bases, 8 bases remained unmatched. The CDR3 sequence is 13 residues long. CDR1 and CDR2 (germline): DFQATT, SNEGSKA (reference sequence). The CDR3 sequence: CSAALTGSYEQYF. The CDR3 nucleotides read TGCAGTGCTGCATTGACAGGGTCTTACGAGCAGTACTTC.

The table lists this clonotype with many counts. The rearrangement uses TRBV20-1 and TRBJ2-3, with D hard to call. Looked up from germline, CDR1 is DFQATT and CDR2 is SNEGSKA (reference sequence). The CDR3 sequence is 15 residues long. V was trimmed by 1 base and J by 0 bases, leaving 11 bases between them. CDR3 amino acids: CSARGPFTSTDTQYF. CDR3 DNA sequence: TGCAGTGCTAGAGGTCCATTCACTAGCACAGATACGCAGTATTTT.

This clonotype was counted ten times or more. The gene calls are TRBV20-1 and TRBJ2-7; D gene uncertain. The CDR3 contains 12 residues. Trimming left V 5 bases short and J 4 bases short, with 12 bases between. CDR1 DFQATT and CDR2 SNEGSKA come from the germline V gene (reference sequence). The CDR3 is CSAPDTDYEQYF. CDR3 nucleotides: TGCAGTGCTCCCGATACGGATTACGAGCAGTACTTC.

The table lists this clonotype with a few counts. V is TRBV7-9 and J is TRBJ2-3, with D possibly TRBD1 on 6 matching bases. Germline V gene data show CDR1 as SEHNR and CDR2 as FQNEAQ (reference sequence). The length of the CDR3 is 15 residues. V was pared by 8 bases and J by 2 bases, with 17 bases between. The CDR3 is CASGPRGSDTDTQYF. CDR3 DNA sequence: TGTGCCAGCGGCCCTAGGGGGTCCGACACAGATACGCAGTATTTT.

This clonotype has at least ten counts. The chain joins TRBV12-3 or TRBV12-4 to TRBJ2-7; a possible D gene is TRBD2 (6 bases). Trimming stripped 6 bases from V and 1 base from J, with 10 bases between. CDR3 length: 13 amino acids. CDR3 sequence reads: CASRRDLSYEQYF. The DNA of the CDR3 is TGTGCCAGCAGACGGGACTTGTCCTACGAGCAGTACTTC.

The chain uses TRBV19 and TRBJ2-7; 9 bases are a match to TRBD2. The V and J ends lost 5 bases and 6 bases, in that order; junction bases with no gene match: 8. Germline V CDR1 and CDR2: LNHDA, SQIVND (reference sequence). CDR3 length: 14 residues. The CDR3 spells CASSAVKLAGEQYF. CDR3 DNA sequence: TGTGCCAGTAGTGCAGTCAAACTAGCGGGCGAGCAGTACTTC.

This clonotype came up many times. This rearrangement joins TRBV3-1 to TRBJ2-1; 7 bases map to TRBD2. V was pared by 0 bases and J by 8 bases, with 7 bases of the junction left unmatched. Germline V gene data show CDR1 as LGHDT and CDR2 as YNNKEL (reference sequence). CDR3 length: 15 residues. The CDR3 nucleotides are TGTGCCAGCAGCCAAGATTTCGGGGCGGGGGATGAGCAGTTCTTC. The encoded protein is CASSQDFGAGDEQFF.

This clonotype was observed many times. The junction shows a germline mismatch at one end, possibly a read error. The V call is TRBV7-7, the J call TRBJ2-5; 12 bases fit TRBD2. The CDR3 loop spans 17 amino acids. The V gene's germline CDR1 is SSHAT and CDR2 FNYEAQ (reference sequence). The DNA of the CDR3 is TGTGCTAGCAGCTTATCTGCAACTAGCGGGAGGATGAAGACCCAGTACTTC. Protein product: CASSLSATSGRMKTQYF. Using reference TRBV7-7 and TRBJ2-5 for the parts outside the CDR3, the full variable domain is GAGVSQSPRYKVTKRGQDVTLRCDPISSHATLYWYQQALGQGPEFLTYFNYEAQPDKSGLPSDRFSAERPEGSISTLTIQRTEQRDSAMYRCASSLSATSGRMKTQYFGPGTRLLVL.

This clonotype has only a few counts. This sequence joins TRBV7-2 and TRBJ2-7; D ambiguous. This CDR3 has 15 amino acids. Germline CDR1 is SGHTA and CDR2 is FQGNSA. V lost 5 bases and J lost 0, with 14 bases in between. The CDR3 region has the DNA TGTGCCAGCAGCCCAAGGACGTATAGCTCCTACGAGCAGTACTTC. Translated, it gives CASSPRTYSSYEQYF.

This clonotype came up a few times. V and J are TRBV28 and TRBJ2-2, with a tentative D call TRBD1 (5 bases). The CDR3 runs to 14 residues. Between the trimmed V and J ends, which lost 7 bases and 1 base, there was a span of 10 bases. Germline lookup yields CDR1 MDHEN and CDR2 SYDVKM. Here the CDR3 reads CASTHQGNTGELFF. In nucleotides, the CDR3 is TGTGCCAGCACCCACCAGGGGAACACCGGGGAGCTGTTTTTT.

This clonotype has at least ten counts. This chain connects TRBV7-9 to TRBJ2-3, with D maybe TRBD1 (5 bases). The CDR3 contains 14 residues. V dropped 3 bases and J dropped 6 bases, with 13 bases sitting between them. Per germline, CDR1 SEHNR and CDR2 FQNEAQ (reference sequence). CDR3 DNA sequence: TGTGCCAGCAGCTTTTCTTTAGGGGTGGATACGCAGTATTTT. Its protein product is CASSFSLGVDTQYF.

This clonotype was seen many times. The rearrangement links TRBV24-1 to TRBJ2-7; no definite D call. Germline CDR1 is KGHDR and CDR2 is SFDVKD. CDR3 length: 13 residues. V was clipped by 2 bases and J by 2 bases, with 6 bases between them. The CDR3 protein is CATSDSHTYEQYF. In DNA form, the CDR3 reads TGTGCCACCAGTGATTCCCATACCTACGAGCAGTACTTC.

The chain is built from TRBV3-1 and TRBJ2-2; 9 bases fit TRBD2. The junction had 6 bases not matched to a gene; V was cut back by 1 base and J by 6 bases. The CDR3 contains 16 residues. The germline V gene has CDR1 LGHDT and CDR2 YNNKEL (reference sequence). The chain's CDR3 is CASSQGPLAGAGELFF. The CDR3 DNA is TGTGCCAGCAGCCAAGGTCCCTTAGCGGGGGCCGGGGAGCTGTTTTTT. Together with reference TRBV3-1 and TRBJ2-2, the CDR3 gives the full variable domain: DTAVSQTPKYLVTQMGNDKSIKCEQNLGHDTMYWYKQDSKKFLKIMFSYNNKELIINETVPNRFSPKSPDKAHLNLHINSLELGDSAVYFCASSQGPLAGAGELFFGEGSRLTVL.

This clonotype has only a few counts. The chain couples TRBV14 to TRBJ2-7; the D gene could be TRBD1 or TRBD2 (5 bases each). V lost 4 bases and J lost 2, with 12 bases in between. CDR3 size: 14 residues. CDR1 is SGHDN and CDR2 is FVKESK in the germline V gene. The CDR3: CASSRGPLAYEQYF. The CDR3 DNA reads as TGTGCCAGCAGCCGGGGACCACTTGCCTACGAGCAGTACTTC. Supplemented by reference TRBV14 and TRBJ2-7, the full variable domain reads EAGVTQFPSHSVIEKGQTVTLRCDPISGHDNLYWYRRVMGKEIKFLLHFVKESKQDESGMPNNRFLAERTGGTYSTLKVQPAELEDSGVYFCASSRGPLAYEQYFGPGTRLTVT.

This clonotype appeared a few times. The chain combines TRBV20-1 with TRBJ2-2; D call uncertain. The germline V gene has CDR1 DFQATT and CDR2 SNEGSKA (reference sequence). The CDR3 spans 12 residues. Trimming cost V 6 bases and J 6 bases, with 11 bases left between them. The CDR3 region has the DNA TGCAGTGCCGAGGTAGAAGCCGGGGAGCTGTTTTTT. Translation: CSAEVEAGELFF.

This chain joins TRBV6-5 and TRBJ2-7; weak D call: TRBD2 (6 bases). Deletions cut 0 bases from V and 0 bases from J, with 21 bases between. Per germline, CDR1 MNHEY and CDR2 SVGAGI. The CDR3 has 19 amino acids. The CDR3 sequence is CASSYSSPKTSRNSYEQYF. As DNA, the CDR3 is TGTGCCAGCAGTTACTCGAGTCCGAAGACTAGTCGAAACTCCTACGAGCAGTACTTC.

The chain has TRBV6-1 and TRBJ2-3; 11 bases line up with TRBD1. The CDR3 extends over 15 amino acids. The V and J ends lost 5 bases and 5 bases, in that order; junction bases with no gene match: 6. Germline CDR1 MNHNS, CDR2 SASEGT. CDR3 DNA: TGTGCCAGCAGTCCTGGGACAGGGGGGAAAGATACGCAGTATTTT. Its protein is CASSPGTGGKDTQYF.

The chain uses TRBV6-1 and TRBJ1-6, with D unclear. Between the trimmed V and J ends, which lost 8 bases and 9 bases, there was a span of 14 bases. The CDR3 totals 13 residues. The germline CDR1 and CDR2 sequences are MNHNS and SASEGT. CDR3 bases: TGTGCCAGCGGGGTCCCGGAGAGTTCACCCCTCCACTTT. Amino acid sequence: CASGVPESSPLHF.

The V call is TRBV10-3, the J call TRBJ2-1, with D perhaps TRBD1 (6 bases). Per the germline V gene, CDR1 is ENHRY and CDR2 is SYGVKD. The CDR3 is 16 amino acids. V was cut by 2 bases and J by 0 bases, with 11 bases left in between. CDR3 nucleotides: TGTGCCATCAGTGAGGGTGGACAGTCCTCCTACAATGAGCAGTTCTTC. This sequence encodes CAISEGGQSSYNEQFF.

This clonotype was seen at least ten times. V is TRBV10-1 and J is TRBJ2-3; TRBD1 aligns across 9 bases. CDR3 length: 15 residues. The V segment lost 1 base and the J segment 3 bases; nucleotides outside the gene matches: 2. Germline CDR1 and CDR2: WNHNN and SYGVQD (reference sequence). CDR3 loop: CASSEWDRETDTQYF. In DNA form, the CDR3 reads TGCGCCAGCAGTGAGTGGGACAGGGAGACAGATACGCAGTATTTT.

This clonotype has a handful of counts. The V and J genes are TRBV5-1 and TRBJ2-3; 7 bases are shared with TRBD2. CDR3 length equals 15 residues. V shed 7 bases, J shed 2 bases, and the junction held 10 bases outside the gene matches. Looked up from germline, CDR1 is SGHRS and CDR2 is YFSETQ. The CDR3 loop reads CASRVIGGDTDTQYF. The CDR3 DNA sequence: TGCGCCAGCCGGGTAATTGGGGGGGACACAGATACGCAGTATTTT.

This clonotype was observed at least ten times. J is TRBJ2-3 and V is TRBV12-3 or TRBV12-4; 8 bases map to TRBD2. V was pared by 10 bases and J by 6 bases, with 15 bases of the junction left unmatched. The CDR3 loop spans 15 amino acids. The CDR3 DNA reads TGTGCCACCGTACTTTTAGCGGGGTCTCCGGATACGCAGTATTTT. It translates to CATVLLAGSPDTQYF.

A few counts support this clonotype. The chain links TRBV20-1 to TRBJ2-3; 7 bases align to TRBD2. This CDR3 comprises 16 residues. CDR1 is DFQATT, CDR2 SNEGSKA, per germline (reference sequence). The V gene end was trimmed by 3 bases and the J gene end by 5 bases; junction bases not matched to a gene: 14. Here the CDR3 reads CSASLTVPGGGDTQYF. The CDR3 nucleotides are TGCAGTGCTAGCCTAACTGTCCCAGGCGGGGGAGATACGCAGTATTTT.

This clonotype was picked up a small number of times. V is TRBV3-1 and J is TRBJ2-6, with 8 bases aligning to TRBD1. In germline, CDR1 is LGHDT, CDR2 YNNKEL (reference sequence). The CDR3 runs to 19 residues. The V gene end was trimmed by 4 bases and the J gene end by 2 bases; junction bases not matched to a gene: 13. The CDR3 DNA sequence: TGTGCCAGCAGCCCATGGGCAGGGGGCAAAACTCCTGGGGCCAACGTCCTGACTTTC. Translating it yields CASSPWAGGKTPGANVLTF.

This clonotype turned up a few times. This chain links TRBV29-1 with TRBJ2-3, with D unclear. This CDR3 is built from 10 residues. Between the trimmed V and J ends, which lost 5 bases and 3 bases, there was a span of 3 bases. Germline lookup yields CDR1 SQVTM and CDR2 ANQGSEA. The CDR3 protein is CSVPTDTQYF. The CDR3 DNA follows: TGCAGCGTTCCAACAGATACGCAGTATTTT.

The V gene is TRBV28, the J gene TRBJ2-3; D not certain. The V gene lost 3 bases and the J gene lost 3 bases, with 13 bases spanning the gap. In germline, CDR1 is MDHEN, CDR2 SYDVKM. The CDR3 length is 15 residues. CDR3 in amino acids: CASSFGPDSTDTQYF. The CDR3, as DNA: TGTGCCAGCAGTTTCGGTCCAGATTCGACAGATACGCAGTATTTT. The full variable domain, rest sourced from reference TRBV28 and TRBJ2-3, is DVKVTQSSRYLVKRTGEKVFLECVQDMDHENMFWYRQDPGLGLRLIYFSYDVKMKEKGDIPEGYSVSREKKERFSLILESASTNQTSMYLCASSFGPDSTDTQYFGPGTRLTVL.

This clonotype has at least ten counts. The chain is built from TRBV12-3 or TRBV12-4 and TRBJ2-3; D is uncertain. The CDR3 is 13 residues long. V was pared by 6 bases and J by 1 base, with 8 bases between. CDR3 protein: CASSLYGTDTQYF. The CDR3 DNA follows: TGTGCCAGCAGCCTCTACGGCACAGATACGCAGTATTTT.

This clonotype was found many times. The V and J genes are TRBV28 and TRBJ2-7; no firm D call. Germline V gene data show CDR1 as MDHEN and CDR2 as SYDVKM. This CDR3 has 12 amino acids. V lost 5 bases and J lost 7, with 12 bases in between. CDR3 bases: TGTGCCAGCAGTCCCAGTGGGGTGGAGCAGTACTTC. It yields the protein CASSPSGVEQYF.

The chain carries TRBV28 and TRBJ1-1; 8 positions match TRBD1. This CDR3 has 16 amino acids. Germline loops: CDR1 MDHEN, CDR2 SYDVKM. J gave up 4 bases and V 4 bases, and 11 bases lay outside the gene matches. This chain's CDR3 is CASSSPAGQGVTEAFF. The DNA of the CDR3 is TGTGCCAGCAGTTCTCCGGCCGGACAGGGAGTCACTGAAGCTTTCTTT.